These 24 T cell receptor beta chains were all obtained from the same sample, sequenced in a study of shared clonotypes between healthy human individuals. Sequencing was performed with immunoSEQ multiplex PCR; in TCRdb, only in-frame clones are kept and a portion is missing. This sample has about 1,800,000 clones, with 85% to 95% found just once. Naive CD8 cells lacked CD45RO, underwent positive selection for CCR7 and left out terminally differentiated effector memory CD45RA+ cells. Input material: naive CD8+ T cells sorted from blood. The receptor set was obtained from a man aged 18 to 29 in good health.

Concerning this clone: Other DNA variants within this sample encode the same CDR3. This rearrangement joins TRBV27 to TRBJ2-1, with D possibly being TRBD2 (5 bases). Trimming took off 3 bases at V and 4 bases at J, with 7 bases between the two ends. CDR1 and CDR2 (germline): MNHEY, SMNVEV (reference sequence). The CDR3 runs 13 residues. The CDR3 here is CASSLRDYNEQFF. CDR3 sequence (DNA): TGTGCCAGCAGTTTGAGGGATTACAATGAGCAGTTCTTC.

This clone is a singleton in its sample. The chain couples TRBV30 to TRBJ1-2; tentative D call: TRBD1 (5 bases). The CDR3 spans 15 residues. V lost 1 base and J 4 bases, leaving 16 bases between the germline ends. Germline-derived CDR1 and CDR2 are GTSNPN and SVGIG (reference sequence). The CDR3 bases are TGTGCCTGGAGTGCTCCGGACAACTCATTCTATGGCTACACCTTC. Translation gives CAWSAPDNSFYGYTF.

The V gene is TRBV27, the J gene TRBJ2-7; no reliable D call. V was shortened by 0 bases and J by 5 bases, with 8 bases between the two germline ends. Per the germline V gene, CDR1 is MNHEY and CDR2 is SMNVEV (reference sequence). The CDR3 runs to 13 residues. In DNA form, the CDR3 reads TGTGCCAGCAGTTTATCCCCCTACAACGAGCAGTACTTC. Translation gives CASSLSPYNEQYF.

V usage is TRBV6-6 and J usage is TRBJ2-1; D is undetermined. The germline V gene has CDR1 MNHNY and CDR2 SVGAGI (reference sequence). V was cut by 2 bases and J by 7 bases, with 12 bases left in between. The CDR3 has 14 amino acids. CDR3 region: CASSYGPVGNEQFF. The CDR3 nucleotides are TGTGCCAGCAGTTACGGTCCGGTCGGTAATGAGCAGTTCTTC.

The CDR3 DNA sequence: TGTGCCAGCAACCCCCGGACAGGCTATGGCTACACCTTC. Protein: CASNPRTGYGYTF. The V call is TRBV28, the J call TRBJ1-2; TRBD1 agrees at 7 bases. The J segment lost 4 bases and the V segment lost 7 bases, leaving 6 bases of the junction unmatched. The CDR3 runs 13 residues. The germline gives CDR1 MDHEN, CDR2 SYDVKM.

V gene TRBV13 combines with J gene TRBJ2-3; 8 nucleotides match TRBD2. The CDR3 runs 16 residues. Germline V CDR1 and CDR2: PRHDT, FYEKMQ (reference sequence). The V and J ends lost 5 bases and 4 bases, in that order; junction bases with no gene match: 11. In DNA, the CDR3 is TGTGCCAGCAGCCTAGATGGGACTAGTATTCCAGATACGCAGTATTTT. Residues: CASSLDGTSIPDTQYF.

The V call is TRBV6-1, the J call TRBJ2-2, with D tentatively TRBD2 (5 bases). Looked up from germline, CDR1 is MNHNS and CDR2 is SASEGT. The CDR3 runs to 15 residues. V lost 3 bases and J lost 4, with 12 bases in between. The CDR3 DNA reads as TGTGCCAGCAGTGATTTCGACTACGTCACCGGGGAGCTGTTTTTT. Protein product: CASSDFDYVTGELFF.

This chain joins TRBV13 and TRBJ2-7; 7 bases line up with TRBD2. CDR3 size: 15 residues. The V and J ends lost 2 bases and 0 bases, in that order; junction bases with no gene match: 4. Germline assignment: CDR1 PRHDT and CDR2 FYEKMQ (reference sequence). The DNA for the CDR3 is TGTGCCAGCAGCTTAACGCGGGGGAGCTCCTACGAGCAGTACTTC. Encoded protein: CASSLTRGSSYEQYF.

The chain employs TRBV27 and TRBJ2-1, with TRBD2 matching over 9 bases. V trimming: 6 bases; J trimming: 0 bases; junction bases outside the gene matches: 6. Germline CDR1 reads MNHEY; CDR2 reads SMNVEV (reference sequence). This CDR3 is built from 16 residues. The CDR3 here is CASSQAAGGSYNEQFF. CDR3 nucleotides: TGTGCCAGCAGCCAAGCAGCGGGGGGCTCCTACAATGAGCAGTTCTTC.

V is TRBV4-3 and J is TRBJ2-1, with D hard to call. V was pared by 0 bases and J by 1 base, with 10 bases between. CDR1 and CDR2 (germline): LGHNA, YSLEER. The CDR3 contains 16 residues. The DNA of the CDR3 is TGCGCCAGCAGCCAAGAGTTAACGTGGTCCTACAATGAGCAGTTCTTC. Translating it yields CASSQELTWSYNEQFF.

Comments on this clone: Within the sample, other DNA sequences also encode this same CDR3. CDR3 nucleotide sequence: TGTGCCAGCAGTTTATTGGCTAGCGGGGGAATCACAGATACGCAGTATTTT. Protein: CASSLLASGGITDTQYF. The V call is TRBV27, the J call TRBJ2-3; 10 positions match TRBD2. CDR1 MNHEY and CDR2 SMNVEV come from the germline V gene (reference sequence). This CDR3 contains 17 residues. After removal of 1 base from V and 2 bases from J, the junction contained 6 bases not matched to a gene.

The J gene is TRBJ1-6, the V gene TRBV13, with TRBD1 matching 9 bases. The CDR3 extends over 22 amino acids. Germline V gene sequence: CDR1 PRHDT, CDR2 FYEKMQ (reference sequence). V lost 2 bases to trimming and J lost 0 bases; unmatched junction nucleotides: 17. The CDR3 loop is CASSLNQRQGVEIASYNSPLHF. The CDR3 region has the DNA TGTGCCAGCAGCTTAAACCAGCGACAGGGGGTTGAAATAGCCTCCTATAATTCACCCCTCCACTTT.

The chain is built from TRBV30 and TRBJ2-1; D might be TRBD1 (6 bases). CDR1 is GTSNPN, CDR2 SVGIG, per germline (reference sequence). Trimming shortened V by 5 bases and J by 2 bases, and 16 bases separated the two germline ends. This CDR3 has 15 residues. In DNA, the CDR3 is TGTGCCTGGCGACGTACCGGGACAACCTACAATGAGCAGTTCTTC. Protein sequence: CAWRRTGTTYNEQFF.

This chain joins TRBV5-1 and TRBJ1-3; perhaps TRBD1 as D (6 bases). Germline-derived CDR1 and CDR2 are SGHRS and YFSETQ. The V end lost 7 bases, the J end lost 0 bases, and 17 bases lay between the germline ends. This CDR3 is built from 16 residues. The CDR3 spells CASGLDSLTSGNTIYF. The CDR3 region has the DNA TGCGCCAGCGGGCTGGACAGCCTGACCTCTGGAAACACCATATATTTT.

The chain has TRBV11-2 and TRBJ2-1; D is uncertain. CDR1 SGHAT and CDR2 FQNNGV come from the germline V gene. The CDR3 covers 15 residues. The V gene lost 5 bases and the J gene lost 7 bases, with 18 bases spanning the gap. The DNA for the CDR3 is TGTGCCAGCAGCCCCATCCCCGGAAGGGCAAATGAGCAGTTCTTC. Its translation is CASSPIPGRANEQFF. Filled out from reference TRBV11-2 and TRBJ2-1, the complete variable domain reads EAGVAQSPRYKIIEKRQSVAFWCNPISGHATLYWYQQILGQGPKLLIQFQNNGVVDDSQLPKDRFSAERLKGVDSTLKIQPAKLEDSAVYLCASSPIPGRANEQFFGPGTRLTVL.

This clone was recorded a few times. Other DNA sequences in the sample encode the same CDR3. The CDR3 DNA is TGTGCCAGCAGCTTAGGGGGACAGGGGAACACTGAAGCTTTCTTT. This translates into CASSLGGQGNTEAFF. The chain links TRBV13 to TRBJ1-1; 9 positions agree with TRBD1. CDR1 and CDR2 (germline): PRHDT, FYEKMQ (reference sequence). V lost 0 bases to trimming and J lost 1 base; unmatched junction nucleotides: 0. CDR3 size: 15 residues.

This rearrangement joins TRBV11-2 to TRBJ2-5; 8 nucleotides match TRBD2. CDR3 length equals 14 residues. The J segment lost 5 bases and the V segment lost 5 bases, leaving 7 bases of the junction unmatched. Germline loops: CDR1 SGHAT, CDR2 FQNNGV. The CDR3 bases are TGTGCCAGCAGCCGCGAAGCGGGGGTGGAGACCCAGTACTTC. The encoded protein is CASSREAGVETQYF.

DNA of the CDR3: TGTGCCAGCAGTTTTCTGTCCGGGACAGGTGTTGAAAAACTGTTTTTT. It translates to CASSFLSGTGVEKLFF. The chain links TRBV27 to TRBJ1-4; TRBD1 aligns across 8 bases. The length of the CDR3 is 16 residues. With V trimmed by 3 bases and J by 7 bases, 10 bases remained unmatched. Per the germline V gene, CDR1 is MNHEY and CDR2 is SMNVEV (reference sequence).

The chain recombines TRBV30 with TRBJ2-2; D gene uncertain. Deletions cut 2 bases from V and 0 bases from J, with 7 bases between. Germline-derived CDR1 and CDR2 are GTSNPN and SVGIG (reference sequence). The CDR3 has 14 amino acids. This CDR3 is CAWSLYTNTGELFF. CDR3 DNA: TGTGCCTGGAGTCTCTACACGAACACCGGGGAGCTGTTTTTT.

The rearrangement uses TRBV19 and TRBJ1-6; D possibly corresponds to TRBD1 (5 bases). CDR3 size: 15 residues. Trimming took 2 bases from V and 7 from J, leaving 12 bases between them. Germline loops: CDR1 LNHDA, CDR2 SQIVND (reference sequence). CDR3 sequence reads: CASSITGQGNSPLHF. CDR3 bases: TGTGCCAGTAGTATAACTGGGCAGGGCAATTCACCCCTCCACTTT.

The rearrangement uses TRBV13 and TRBJ1-2; the match to TRBD1 covers 11 bases. V lost 5 bases to trimming and J lost 3 bases; unmatched junction nucleotides: 5. The CDR3 consists of 15 residues. CDR1 PRHDT and CDR2 FYEKMQ come from the germline V gene (reference sequence). Here the CDR3 reads CASSQDRGRHYGYTF. CDR3 in DNA: TGTGCCAGCAGCCAGGACAGGGGGCGACACTATGGCTACACCTTC.

This chain connects TRBV11-2 to TRBJ2-5, with D perhaps TRBD2 (5 bases). Germline CDR1 SGHAT, CDR2 FQNNGV. The V end was cut by 5 bases, the J end by 10 bases, with 11 bases between. CDR3 length: 11 residues. CDR3: CASSLTGYQYF. The CDR3 DNA follows: TGTGCCAGCAGCCTGACGGGATACCAGTACTTC.

This chain links TRBV6-1 with TRBJ1-2; no firm D call. This CDR3 is built from 15 residues. Trimming cost V 2 bases and J 2 bases, with 12 bases left between them. The germline gives CDR1 MNHNS, CDR2 SASEGT. CDR3 DNA: TGTGCCAGCAGTGAATTTTGGACGGGGAACTATGGCTACACCTTC. It specifies CASSEFWTGNYGYTF.

The chain links TRBV5-4 to TRBJ2-3; D unclear. V was pared by 3 bases and J by 4 bases, with 18 bases between. CDR3 length equals 16 residues. Germline CDR1 SGHNT, CDR2 YYREEE (reference sequence). CDR3 sequence: CASSSGPPFSPDTQYF. For the CDR3, the DNA is TGTGCCAGCAGCTCTGGACCCCCCTTTTCTCCAGATACGCAGTATTTT.